The sequence of this T cell receptor beta chain was determined in a study of T-cell reconstitution after alpha-beta-depleted transplantation in children. Study results and limitations: Surviving recipient T cells and intrathymic progenitors accounted for some patients' high TCRbeta diversity at day 60. By one year post-transplant, T-cell counts and diversity largely arose from T cells that were newly produced. Expanded clones from the graft, numbering several hundred, reportedly supplied alpha-beta T cells about two months after transplant.

Details on this clonotype: The antigen is unknown.

The V gene end was trimmed by 2 bases and the J gene end by 0 bases; junction bases not matched to a gene: 13. CDR3 length: 19 residues. Germline-derived CDR1 and CDR2 are MNHEY and SVGAGI. It was with unique molecular identifiers that the TCRbeta library was prepared. TCRdb reanalysed the PCR reads using MiXCR and keeps one entry per CDR3 protein. The data hold some 830,000 distinct CDR3 sequences, with around 15% observed a single time. The specimen comprised PBMCs, mostly from graft donor cells, sampled 360 days after TCRalphabeta/CD19-depleted stem cell transplant. V usage is TRBV6-5 and J usage is TRBJ2-3, with 8 positions matching TRBD2. The clonotype originates from a male patient between 5 and 17 years old who had a stem cell transplant for acute lymphoblastic leukemia, so the T cells may come from the graft donor. CDR3 in amino acids: CASSYGLAGFVSSTDTQYF. The CDR3, as DNA: TGTGCCAGCAGTTACGGCCTAGCGGGTTTCGTGTCTAGCACAGATACGCAGTATTTT.